This T cell receptor beta chain was identified during a study of cytomegalovirus exposure and HLA in healthy donors. Broader study findings: Rarity marked most TCR sequences, yet some public TCRs occurred in many donors. The finding came from a later analysis; first-cohort TCR clusters tended to co-occur in the 95 to 150 validation repertoires.

With regard to this clone: Its target is not known.

Donors were drawn from the approximately 120-subject validation cohort, separate from the roughly 610-subject first cohort. The assay was immunoSEQ multiplex PCR, and TCRdb's table has in-frame clones only and misses some. The sample shows about 330,000 clones, 75% to 90% of them seen only once. The receptor comes from a young woman in good health and CMV-seropositive. The sample was PBMCs.

This CDR3 reads CTSSQDRLAAYNEQFF. CDR3 DNA: TGCACCAGCAGCCAAGACCGACTAGCGGCCTACAATGAGCAGTTCTTC. This chain joins TRBV1 and TRBJ2-1; the table's D gene call, TRBD2, was not cross checked with the DNA. TRBV1 is listed as a pseudogene. The CDR3 covers 16 residues.